The 31 T cell receptor beta chains presented below share a single source sample, sequenced in a study of T cells after yellow fever vaccination. TCRdb called the 5' RACE reads again in MiXCR, with one record for every CDR3 protein. The table records under 350,000 distinct CDR3 sequences, 4.1% of them present only once. The source material was PBMCs, sampled 5 days after the yellow fever booster vaccination. Receptor source: a man aged 18 to 30 who received the YFV17D yellow fever vaccine.

This clonotype has at least ten counts. The V gene is TRBV5-1, the J gene TRBJ2-2; TRBD2 agrees at 8 bases. The CDR3 runs to 16 residues. CDR1 and CDR2 (germline): SGHRS, YFSETQ. The V gene end was trimmed by 2 bases and the J gene end by 5 bases; junction bases not matched to a gene: 8. The CDR3 nucleotides read TGCGCCAGCAGCTTCCCGGGGGGGCGTTTGACCGGGGAGCTGTTTTTT. Protein sequence: CASSFPGGRLTGELFF.

There are a few counts of this clonotype. This chain uses TRBV29-1 with TRBJ2-2; maybe TRBD1 (6 bases). Deletions cut 6 bases from V and 2 bases from J, with 16 bases between. Germline V gene lookup returns CDR1 SQVTM and CDR2 ANQGSEA. This CDR3 region has 15 residues. The CDR3 DNA is TGCAGCGTGGCCAGAGGACAGCGAAACACCGGGGAGCTGTTTTTT. It codes for CSVARGQRNTGELFF.

This clonotype has a handful of counts. This rearrangement joins TRBV12-3 or TRBV12-4 to TRBJ2-6; D perhaps matches TRBD1 (5 bases). This CDR3 region has 18 residues. V lost 7 bases and J lost 0, with 19 bases in between. CDR3 nucleotide sequence: TGTGCCAGCACCCGCTTGGCCAGGGCCGACTCTGGGGCCAACGTCCTGACTTTC. The encoded protein is CASTRLARADSGANVLTF.

This clonotype was counted only a few times. The chain couples TRBV5-1 to TRBJ1-3, with D tentatively TRBD1 (5 bases). Deletions cut 0 bases from V and 4 bases from J, with 11 bases between. This CDR3 spans 15 amino acids. CDR1 SGHRS and CDR2 YFSETQ come from the germline V gene. The CDR3 DNA reads as TGCGCCAGCAGCTTGGCTCAGGGTTCAGGAAACACCATATATTTT. Amino acid sequence: CASSLAQGSGNTIYF.

This clonotype was seen many times. The chain couples TRBV5-1 to TRBJ1-4; tentative D call: TRBD1 (6 bases). The CDR3 spans 14 residues. Germline V gives CDR1 SGHRS, CDR2 YFSETQ. V dropped 4 bases and J dropped 3 bases, with 10 bases sitting between them. The CDR3 spells CASSRDTPNEKLFF. The CDR3 DNA sequence: TGCGCCAGCAGCCGGGACACACCTAATGAAAAACTGTTTTTT. The entire variable domain, with the rest obtained from reference TRBV5-1 and TRBJ1-4, is as follows: KAGVTQTPRYLIKTRGQQVTLSCSPISGHRSVSWYQQTPGQGLQFLFEYFSETQRNKGNFPGRFSGRQFSNSRSEMNVSTLELGDSALYLCASSRDTPNEKLFFGSGTQLSVL.

This clonotype has more than one count but fewer than ten. The gene calls are TRBV6-5 and TRBJ1-1; 7 bases fit TRBD1. The ends lost 3 bases at V and 5 bases at J; junction bases unmatched: 12. The V gene's germline CDR1 is MNHEY and CDR2 SVGAGI. CDR3 size: 16 residues. Here the CDR3 reads CASSYETGALGTEAFF. The CDR3 region has the DNA TGTGCCAGCAGTTATGAAACAGGGGCCCTCGGTACTGAAGCTTTCTTT.

For the CDR3, the DNA is TGTGCCAGCAGGGCAGAGACCCGTTCACCCCTCCACTTT. Residues: CASRAETRSPLHF. The chain links TRBV6-1 to TRBJ1-6; D not certain. V was shortened by 6 bases and J by 9 bases, with 12 bases between the two germline ends. This CDR3 comprises 13 residues. CDR1 is MNHNS and CDR2 is SASEGT in the germline V gene.

This chain connects TRBV7-2 to TRBJ2-7, with TRBD2 as a possible D gene (6 bases). The CDR3 consists of 13 residues. CDR1 and CDR2 from the germline V gene are SGHTA and FQGNSA. V lost 2 bases, J lost 3 bases, and 8 bases lay in between. The CDR3 protein is CASSLLAFYEQYF. CDR3 nucleotide sequence: TGTGCCAGCAGCTTACTAGCGTTCTACGAGCAGTACTTC.

This sequence joins TRBV7-3 and TRBJ1-2, with TRBD1 matching 8 bases. The length of the CDR3 is 15 residues. J was trimmed by 2 bases and V by 4 bases; bases with no gene match: 6. The germline gives CDR1 SGHTA, CDR2 FQGTGA. DNA for the CDR3: TGTGCCAGCAGCTCTTGGACAGGGTCAAACTATGGCTACACCTTC. Its translation: CASSSWTGSNYGYTF.

This clonotype came up many times. This rearrangement joins TRBV6-2 or TRBV6-3 to TRBJ2-1, with D unresolved. Germline values: CDR1 MNHEY, CDR2 SVGEGT. V gave up 7 bases and J gave up 1 base, with 11 bases separating them. The CDR3 totals 14 residues. CDR3 nucleotide sequence: TGTGCCAGCAACTTACCAGGATCCTACAATGAGCAGTTCTTC. Translating it yields CASNLPGSYNEQFF.

This clonotype has only a few counts. This chain joins TRBV20-1 and TRBJ1-1; D remains unclear. Germline assignment: CDR1 DFQATT and CDR2 SNEGSKA (reference sequence). V lost 4 bases to trimming and J lost 3 bases, with 9 bases between them. This CDR3 is built from 12 residues. The CDR3 DNA follows: TGCAGTGCTATCGGGTTGGACACTGAAGCTTTCTTT. Protein product: CSAIGLDTEAFF.

In its sample, this clonotype was seen a few times. This rearrangement joins TRBV14 to TRBJ1-2; D possibly corresponds to TRBD1 (6 bases). The V end lost 4 bases, the J end lost 1 base, and 16 bases lay between the germline ends. Germline values: CDR1 SGHDN, CDR2 FVKESK. The CDR3 spans 16 residues. CDR3 coding DNA: TGTGCCAGCAGCCCACAGGGCATCAACGATAACTATGGCTACACCTTC. It specifies CASSPQGINDNYGYTF.

This clonotype showed up just a few times. This sequence joins TRBV11-2 and TRBJ2-3; D is unclear. Germline V lookup: CDR1 SGHAT, CDR2 FQNNGV. V dropped 5 bases and J dropped 3 bases, with 6 bases sitting between them. The CDR3 has 12 amino acids. The CDR3 nucleotides read TGTGCCAGCAGCGCAGTTACAGATACGCAGTATTTT. It yields the protein CASSAVTDTQYF.

This clonotype came up many times. The chain combines TRBV6-4 with TRBJ2-1; 8 bases match TRBD2. This CDR3 contains 15 residues. Germline CDR1 reads MRHNA; CDR2 reads SNTAGT. V shed 0 bases and J 9 bases; nucleotides not matched to a gene: 7. The CDR3: CASSDSSGGSGEQFF. DNA of the CDR3: TGTGCCAGCAGTGACTCAAGCGGGGGCTCGGGTGAGCAGTTCTTC.

The rearrangement uses TRBV4-2 and TRBJ2-3, with D tentatively TRBD1 (5 bases). V was cut by 7 bases and J by 0 bases, with 14 bases left in between. This CDR3 is built from 15 residues. Per germline, CDR1 LGHNA and CDR2 YNFKEQ. This chain's CDR3 is CASNEQEASTDTQYF. The CDR3 coding sequence is TGTGCCAGCAACGAACAGGAAGCTAGCACAGATACGCAGTATTTT.

The V and J genes are TRBV4-1 and TRBJ1-5, with a weak D call TRBD1 (6 bases). CDR3 size: 15 residues. Germline CDR1 and CDR2: MGHRA and YSYEKL. The V end lost 4 bases, the J end lost 3 bases, and 13 bases lay between the germline ends. The CDR3 region is CASSRTSGVNQPQHF. The DNA for the CDR3 is TGCGCCAGCAGCCGAACCTCAGGGGTCAATCAGCCCCAGCATTTT.

This clonotype was detected many times. This rearrangement joins TRBV7-2 to TRBJ1-2; TRBD1 matches at 7 bases. The junction had 7 bases not matched to a gene; V was cut back by 5 bases and J by 1 base. Germline V gene data show CDR1 as SGHTA and CDR2 as FQGNSA. The CDR3 consists of 15 residues. The CDR3 protein is CASSPDRSNNYGYTF. Here the CDR3 DNA reads TGTGCCAGCAGCCCGGACAGGTCCAATAACTATGGCTACACCTTC.

This clonotype occurred many times. The CDR3 is CASTPPGRDTQYF. The CDR3 region has the DNA TGTGCCAGCACCCCACCGGGCCGAGATACGCAGTATTTT. V gene TRBV28 combines with J gene TRBJ2-3, with D hard to call. V was shortened by 7 bases and J by 5 bases, with 13 bases between the two germline ends. The germline CDR1 and CDR2 sequences are MDHEN and SYDVKM. The CDR3 loop spans 13 amino acids.

The rearrangement joins TRBV5-1 to TRBJ2-3; 8 bases fit TRBD1. The V and J ends lost 2 bases and 2 bases, in that order; junction bases with no gene match: 7. The CDR3 is 16 residues long. Germline V CDR1 and CDR2: SGHRS, YFSETQ. The CDR3 DNA reads TGCGCCAGCAGCTTAGAGGGACAGGCTTTCACAGATACGCAGTATTTT. Translation gives CASSLEGQAFTDTQYF.

The rearrangement links TRBV25-1 to TRBJ2-3; D gene ambiguous. The CDR3 length is 14 residues. Germline values: CDR1 MGHDK, CDR2 SYGVNS. V lost 5 bases and J lost 2, with 11 bases in between. CDR3: CASSRGWVTDTQYF. The CDR3 bases are TGTGCCAGCAGTCGTGGGTGGGTCACAGATACGCAGTATTTT.

Relative to its sample, this clonotype is medium-sized. The chain recombines TRBV6-6 with TRBJ2-1, with 7 positions matching TRBD1. Looked up from germline, CDR1 is MNHNY and CDR2 is SVGAGI (reference sequence). V was clipped by 6 bases and J by 7 bases; unmatched bases: 27. The CDR3 loop spans 20 amino acids. This chain's CDR3 is CASSPFIYRISGRGSNEQFF. The CDR3 DNA is TGTGCCAGCAGCCCCTTTATATATAGGATTTCGGGCAGGGGGTCTAATGAGCAGTTCTTC.

The chain employs TRBV5-6 and TRBJ1-2; D is unclear. V shed 1 base and J shed 7 bases, with 20 bases lying between them. From germline, CDR1 is SGHDT and CDR2 YYEEEE. CDR3 length equals 16 residues. CDR3 residues: CASSLWSFQFLRGYTF. In nucleotides, the CDR3 is TGTGCCAGCAGCTTGTGGTCCTTCCAGTTCCTCCGTGGCTACACCTTC.

In this sample, this clonotype turned up many times. The chain employs TRBV2 and TRBJ1-1; 8 nucleotides agree with TRBD1. V lost 6 bases to trimming and J lost 6 bases; unmatched junction nucleotides: 6. Per the germline V gene, CDR1 is SNHLY and CDR2 is FYNNEI. This CDR3 comprises 13 residues. CDR3 amino acids: CASRKTGGAEAFF. The CDR3 DNA reads as TGTGCCAGCAGAAAAACAGGGGGGGCTGAAGCTTTCTTT.

This clonotype was seen more than once but under ten times. V usage is TRBV5-1 and J usage is TRBJ1-1; D remains unclear. Germline V lookup: CDR1 SGHRS, CDR2 YFSETQ. V was clipped by 4 bases and J by 1 base, with 14 bases between them. The CDR3 contains 15 residues. CDR3 sequence (DNA): TGCGCCAGCAGCCCAGCCGTTCTGGGGAACACTGAAGCTTTCTTT. Its protein product is CASSPAVLGNTEAFF.

This clonotype was counted a few times. The rearrangement joins TRBV4-3 to TRBJ1-2; 7 nucleotides align to TRBD1. J lost 4 bases, V lost 2 bases, and 7 bases had no gene match. Germline V gives CDR1 LGHNA, CDR2 YSLEER. This CDR3 is built from 15 residues. In DNA form, the CDR3 reads TGCGCCAGCAGCCAACGACAGGGTGATGTCTATGGCTACACCTTC. This translates into CASSQRQGDVYGYTF.

At least ten counts were recorded for this clonotype. The chain recombines TRBV7-2 with TRBJ2-3, with 8 bases matching TRBD2. Germline V gives CDR1 SGHTA, CDR2 FQGNSA. This CDR3 has 14 amino acids. J gave up 8 bases and V 5 bases, and 9 bases lay outside the gene matches. In nucleotides, the CDR3 is TGTGCCAGCAGCAATCCGGGGGGGCGCGGTACGCAGTATTTT. This codes for CASSNPGGRGTQYF.

The table lists this clonotype with many counts. The chain has TRBV20-1 and TRBJ2-7, with unresolved D. With 3 bases removed from V and 7 bases from J, the gap between germline ends came to 16 bases. Germline CDR1 DFQATT, CDR2 SNEGSKA (reference sequence). The CDR3 has 13 residues. In DNA form, the CDR3 reads TGCAGTGCTAGTACTCCTACATGGCGAGAGCAGTACGTC. It codes for CSASTPTWREQYV.

J is TRBJ2-5 and V is TRBV11-2; D call uncertain. The V end lost 0 bases, the J end lost 1 base, and 6 bases lay between the germline ends. The CDR3 is made up of 14 amino acids. Germline-derived CDR1 and CDR2 are SGHAT and FQNNGV. CDR3 sequence: CASSLDLVQETQYF. CDR3 DNA: TGTGCCAGCAGCTTAGACCTAGTCCAAGAGACCCAGTACTTC.

Only a few counts were recorded for this clonotype. The chain combines TRBV4-3 with TRBJ2-1; TRBD2 matches 8 bases. This CDR3 is built from 14 residues. V shed 8 bases and J 2 bases; nucleotides not matched to a gene: 5. Germline V lookup: CDR1 LGHNA, CDR2 YSLEER. The CDR3 nucleotides are TGCGCCAGCGGCGGGACTAGTCCCTACAATGAGCAGTTCTTC. It codes for CASGGTSPYNEQFF.

This sequence joins TRBV5-4 and TRBJ2-7, with TRBD1 identical over 8 bases. The CDR3 runs 13 residues. Looked up from germline, CDR1 is SGHNT and CDR2 is YYREEE (reference sequence). The V and J ends lost 2 bases and 5 bases, in that order; junction bases with no gene match: 3. CDR3 protein: CASSFDRGDEQYV. DNA for the CDR3: TGTGCCAGCAGCTTCGACAGGGGTGACGAGCAGTACGTC.

The chain joins TRBV6-5 to TRBJ2-3; D not certain. Germline V CDR1 and CDR2: MNHEY, SVGAGI. V lost 2 bases to trimming and J lost 3 bases, with 12 bases between them. The CDR3 spans 15 residues. CDR3 DNA: TGTGCCAGCAGTTACAAGGGTATGGGGACAGATACGCAGTATTTT. This encodes CASSYKGMGTDTQYF.